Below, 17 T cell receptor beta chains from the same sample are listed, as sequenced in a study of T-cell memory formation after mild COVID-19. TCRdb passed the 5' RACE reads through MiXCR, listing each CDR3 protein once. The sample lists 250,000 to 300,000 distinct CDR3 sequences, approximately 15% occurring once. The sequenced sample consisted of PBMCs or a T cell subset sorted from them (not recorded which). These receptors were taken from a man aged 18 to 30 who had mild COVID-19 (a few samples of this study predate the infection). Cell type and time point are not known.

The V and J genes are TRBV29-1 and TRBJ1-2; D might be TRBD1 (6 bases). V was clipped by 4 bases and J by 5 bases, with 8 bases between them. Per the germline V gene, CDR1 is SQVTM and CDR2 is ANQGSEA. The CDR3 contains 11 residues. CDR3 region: CSVAQGYGYTF. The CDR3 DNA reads TGCAGCGTTGCCCAGGGGTATGGCTACACCTTC.

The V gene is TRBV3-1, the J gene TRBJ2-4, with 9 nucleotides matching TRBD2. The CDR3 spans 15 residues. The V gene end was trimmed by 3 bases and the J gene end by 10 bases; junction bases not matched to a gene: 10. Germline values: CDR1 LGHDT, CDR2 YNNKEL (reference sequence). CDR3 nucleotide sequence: TGTGCCAGCAGCCATTTGTGGCGTGGACTAGCGATTCAGTACTTC. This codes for CASSHLWRGLAIQYF.

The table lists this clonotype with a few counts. The CDR3 spells CASSRWGLDNEQFF. The CDR3 DNA reads as TGTGCCAGCAGCCGGTGGGGACTCGACAATGAGCAGTTCTTC. The rearrangement links TRBV14 to TRBJ2-1; a weak D match, TRBD2 (6 bases). This CDR3 spans 14 amino acids. Germline CDR1 and CDR2: SGHDN and FVKESK. Trimming shortened V by 4 bases and J by 5 bases, and 12 bases separated the two germline ends.

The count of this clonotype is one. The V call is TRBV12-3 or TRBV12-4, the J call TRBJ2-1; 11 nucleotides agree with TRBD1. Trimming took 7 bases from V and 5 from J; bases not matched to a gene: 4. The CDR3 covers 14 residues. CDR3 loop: CASTLGQGDNEQFF. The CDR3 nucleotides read TGTGCCAGCACCCTGGGACAGGGGGACAATGAGCAGTTCTTC.

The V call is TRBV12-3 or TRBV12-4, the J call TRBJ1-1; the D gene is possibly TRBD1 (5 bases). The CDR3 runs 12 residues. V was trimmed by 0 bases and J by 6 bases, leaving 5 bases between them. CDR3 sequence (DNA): TGTGCCAGCAGTTTAGCGGGGGCTGAAGCTTTCTTT. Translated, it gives CASSLAGAEAFF.

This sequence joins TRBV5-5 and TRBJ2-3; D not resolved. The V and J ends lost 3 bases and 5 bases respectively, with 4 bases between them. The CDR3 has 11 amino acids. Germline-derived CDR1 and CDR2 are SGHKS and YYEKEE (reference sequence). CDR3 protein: CASSWGDTQYF. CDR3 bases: TGTGCCAGCAGCTGGGGAGATACGCAGTATTTT. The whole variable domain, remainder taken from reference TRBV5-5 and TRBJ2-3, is DAGVTQSPTHLIKTRGQQVTLRCSPISGHKSVSWYQQVLGQGPQFIFQYYEKEERGRGNFPDRFSARQFPNYSSELNVNALLLGDSALYLCASSWGDTQYFGPGTRLTVL.

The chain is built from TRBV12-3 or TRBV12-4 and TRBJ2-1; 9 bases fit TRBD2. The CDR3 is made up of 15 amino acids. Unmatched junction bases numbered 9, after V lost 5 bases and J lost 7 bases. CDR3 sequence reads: CASSPKRGVGNEQFF. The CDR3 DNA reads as TGTGCCAGCAGTCCCAAGCGGGGGGTGGGGAATGAGCAGTTCTTC.

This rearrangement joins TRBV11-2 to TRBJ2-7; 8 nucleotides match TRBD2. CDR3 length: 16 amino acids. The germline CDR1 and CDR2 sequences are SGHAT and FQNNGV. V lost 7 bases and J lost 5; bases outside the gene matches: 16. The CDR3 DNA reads TGTGCCAGCACGAGGCTGGGGACTAGGATGGTCGACGAGCAGTACTTC. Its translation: CASTRLGTRMVDEQYF.

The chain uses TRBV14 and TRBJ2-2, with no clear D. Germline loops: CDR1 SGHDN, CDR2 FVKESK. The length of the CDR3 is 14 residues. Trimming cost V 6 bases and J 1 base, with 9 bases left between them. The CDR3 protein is CASRPGRNTGELFF. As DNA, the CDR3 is TGTGCCAGCAGACCTGGAAGGAACACCGGGGAGCTGTTTTTT. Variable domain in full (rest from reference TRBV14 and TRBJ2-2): EAGVTQFPSHSVIEKGQTVTLRCDPISGHDNLYWYRRVMGKEIKFLLHFVKESKQDESGMPNNRFLAERTGGTYSTLKVQPAELEDSGVYFCASRPGRNTGELFFGEGSRLTVL.

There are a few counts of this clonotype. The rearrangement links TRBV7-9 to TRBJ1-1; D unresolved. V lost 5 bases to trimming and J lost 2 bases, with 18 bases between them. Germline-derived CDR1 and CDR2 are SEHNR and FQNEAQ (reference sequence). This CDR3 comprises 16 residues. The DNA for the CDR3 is TGTGCCAGCAGCCGCGGACGTCGATCCGTCAACACTGAAGCTTTCTTT. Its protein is CASSRGRRSVNTEAFF.

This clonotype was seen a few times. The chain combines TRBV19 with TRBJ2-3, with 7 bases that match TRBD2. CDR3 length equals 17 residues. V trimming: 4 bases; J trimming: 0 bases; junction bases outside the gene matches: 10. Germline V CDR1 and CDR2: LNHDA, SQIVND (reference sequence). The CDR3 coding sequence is TGTGCCAGTAGTAAGAAGGTAGCGGGTATTAGCACAGATACGCAGTATTTT. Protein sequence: CASSKKVAGISTDTQYF.

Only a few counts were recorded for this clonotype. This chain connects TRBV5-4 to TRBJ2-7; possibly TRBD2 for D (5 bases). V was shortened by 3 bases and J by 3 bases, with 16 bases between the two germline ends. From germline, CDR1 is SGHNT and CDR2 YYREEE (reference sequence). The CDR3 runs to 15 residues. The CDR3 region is CASSSLRSGHYEQYV. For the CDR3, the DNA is TGTGCCAGCAGCTCTCTGAGAAGCGGCCACTACGAGCAGTACGTC.

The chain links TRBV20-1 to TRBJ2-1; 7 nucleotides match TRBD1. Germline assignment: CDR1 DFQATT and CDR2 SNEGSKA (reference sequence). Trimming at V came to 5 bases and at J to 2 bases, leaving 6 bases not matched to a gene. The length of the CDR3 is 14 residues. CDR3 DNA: TGCAGTGCTCAGGGACAGTGGGCCTACAATGAGCAGTTCTTC. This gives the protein CSAQGQWAYNEQFF.

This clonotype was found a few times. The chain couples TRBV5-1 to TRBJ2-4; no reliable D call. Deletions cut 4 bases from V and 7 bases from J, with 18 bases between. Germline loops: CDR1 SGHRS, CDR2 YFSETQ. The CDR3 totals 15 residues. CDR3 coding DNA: TGCGCCAGCAGCCCACTCTCGCCCTGGGCTAACATTCAGTACTTC. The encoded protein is CASSPLSPWANIQYF.

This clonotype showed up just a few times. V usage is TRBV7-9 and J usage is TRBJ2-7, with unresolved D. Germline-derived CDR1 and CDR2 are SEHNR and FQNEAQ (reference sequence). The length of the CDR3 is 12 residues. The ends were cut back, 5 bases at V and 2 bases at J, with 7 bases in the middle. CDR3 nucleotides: TGTGCCAGCAGCGGCGAGCCCTACGAGCAGTACTTC. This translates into CASSGEPYEQYF. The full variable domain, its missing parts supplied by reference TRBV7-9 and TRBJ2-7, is DTGVSQNPRHKITKRGQNVTFRCDPISEHNRLYWYRQTLGQGPEFLTYFQNEAQLEKSRLLSDRFSAERPKGSFSTLEIQRTEQGDSAMYLCASSGEPYEQYFGPGTRLTVT.

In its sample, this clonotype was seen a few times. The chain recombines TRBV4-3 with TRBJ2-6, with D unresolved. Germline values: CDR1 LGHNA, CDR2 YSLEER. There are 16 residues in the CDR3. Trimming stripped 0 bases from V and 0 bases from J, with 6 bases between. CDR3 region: CASSQEPFSGANVLTF. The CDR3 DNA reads TGCGCCAGCAGCCAAGAGCCCTTCTCTGGGGCCAACGTCCTGACTTTC.

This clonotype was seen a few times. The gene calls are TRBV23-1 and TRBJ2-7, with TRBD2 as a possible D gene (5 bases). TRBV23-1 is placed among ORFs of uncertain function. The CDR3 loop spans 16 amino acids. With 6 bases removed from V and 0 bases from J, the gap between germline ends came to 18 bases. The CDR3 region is CASSHQSPGSSYEQYV. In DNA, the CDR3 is TGCGCCAGCAGCCATCAATCACCGGGAAGCTCCTACGAGCAGTACGTC.